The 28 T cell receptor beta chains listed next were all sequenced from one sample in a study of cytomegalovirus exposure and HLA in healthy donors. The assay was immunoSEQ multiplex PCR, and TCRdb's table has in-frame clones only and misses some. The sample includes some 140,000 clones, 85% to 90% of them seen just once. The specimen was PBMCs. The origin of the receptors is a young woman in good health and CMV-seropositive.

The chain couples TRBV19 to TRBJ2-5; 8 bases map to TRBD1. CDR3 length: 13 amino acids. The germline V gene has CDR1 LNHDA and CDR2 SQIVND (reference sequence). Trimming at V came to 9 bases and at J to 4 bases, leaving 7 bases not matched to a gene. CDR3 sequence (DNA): TGTGCCAGCGCTGCAGGGGGCGGAGAGACCCAGTACTTC. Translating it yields CASAAGGGETQYF.

CDR3 sequence (DNA): TGTGCCATCGGTTCGGCAGGGGGTAACACTGAAGCTTTCTTT. Translated, it gives CAIGSAGGNTEAFF. This chain connects TRBV10-3 to TRBJ1-1; 7 nucleotides agree with TRBD1. This CDR3 contains 14 residues. From germline, CDR1 is ENHRY and CDR2 SYGVKD. After removal of 8 bases from V and 2 bases from J, the junction contained 8 bases not matched to a gene.

The CDR3 here is CASSPGQGNQPQHF. CDR3 bases: TGTGCCAGTAGCCCTGGACAGGGCAATCAGCCCCAGCATTTT. This chain connects TRBV19 to TRBJ1-5, with TRBD1 matching 7 bases. Germline V gene sequence: CDR1 LNHDA, CDR2 SQIVND (reference sequence). CDR3 length equals 14 residues. The V segment lost 6 bases and the J segment 2 bases; nucleotides outside the gene matches: 4.

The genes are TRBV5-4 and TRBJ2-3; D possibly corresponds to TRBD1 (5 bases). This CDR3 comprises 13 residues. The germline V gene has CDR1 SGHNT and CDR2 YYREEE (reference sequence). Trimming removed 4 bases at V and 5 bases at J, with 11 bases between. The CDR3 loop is CASSERQLDTQYF. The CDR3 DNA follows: TGTGCCAGCAGCGAAAGACAGCTAGATACGCAGTATTTT.

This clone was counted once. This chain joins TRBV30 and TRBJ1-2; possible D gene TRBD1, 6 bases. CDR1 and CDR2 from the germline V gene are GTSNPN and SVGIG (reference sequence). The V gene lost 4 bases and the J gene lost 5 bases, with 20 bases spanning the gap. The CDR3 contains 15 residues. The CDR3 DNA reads TGTGCCTGGAACCCGCCCCGGAGGACAGTTTATGGCTACACCTTC. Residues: CAWNPPRRTVYGYTF.

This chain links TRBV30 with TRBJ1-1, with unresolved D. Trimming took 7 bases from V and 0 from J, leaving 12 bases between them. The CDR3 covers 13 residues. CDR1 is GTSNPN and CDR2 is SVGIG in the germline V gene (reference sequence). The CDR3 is CAFTGFMNTEAFF. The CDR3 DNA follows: TGTGCCTTTACGGGATTCATGAACACTGAAGCTTTCTTT.

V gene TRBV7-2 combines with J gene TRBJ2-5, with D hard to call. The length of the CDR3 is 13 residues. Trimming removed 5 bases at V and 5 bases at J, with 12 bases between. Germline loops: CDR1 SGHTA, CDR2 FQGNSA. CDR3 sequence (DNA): TGTGCCAGCAGCCCCGATCGTCGGGAGACCCAGTACTTC. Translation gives CASSPDRRETQYF. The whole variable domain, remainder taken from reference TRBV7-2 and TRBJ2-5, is GAGVSQSPSNKVTEKGKDVELRCDPISGHTALYWYRQSLGQGLEFLIYFQGNSAPDKSGLPSDRFSAERTGGSVSTLTIQRTQQEDSAVYLCASSPDRRETQYFGPGTRLLVL.

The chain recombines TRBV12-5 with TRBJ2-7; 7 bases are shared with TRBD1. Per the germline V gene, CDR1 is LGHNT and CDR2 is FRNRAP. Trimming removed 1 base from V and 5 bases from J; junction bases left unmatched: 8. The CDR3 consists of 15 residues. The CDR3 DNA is TGTGCTAGTGGTTTGGATGACAGGGACCGGAACGAGCAGTACTTC. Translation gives CASGLDDRDRNEQYF.

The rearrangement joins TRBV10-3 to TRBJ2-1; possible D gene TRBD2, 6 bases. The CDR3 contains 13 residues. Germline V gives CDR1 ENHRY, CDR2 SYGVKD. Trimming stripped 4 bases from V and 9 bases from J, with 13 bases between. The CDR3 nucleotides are TGTGCCATCAGTGTCGGGGGAAGTGTTGAGCAGTTCTTC. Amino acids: CAISVGGSVEQFF.

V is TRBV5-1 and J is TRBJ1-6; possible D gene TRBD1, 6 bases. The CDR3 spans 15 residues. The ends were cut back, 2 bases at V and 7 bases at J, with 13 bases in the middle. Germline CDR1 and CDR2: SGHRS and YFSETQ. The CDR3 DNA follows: TGCGCCAGCAGCTTCGAAGGGGGTGGGAATTCACCCCTCCACTTT. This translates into CASSFEGGGNSPLHF.

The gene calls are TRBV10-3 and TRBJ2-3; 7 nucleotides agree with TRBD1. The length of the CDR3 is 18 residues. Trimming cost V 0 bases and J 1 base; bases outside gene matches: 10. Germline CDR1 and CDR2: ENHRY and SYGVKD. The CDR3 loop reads CAISESVAARGRTDTQYF. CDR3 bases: TGTGCCATCAGTGAGTCGGTGGCTGCAAGGGGGCGCACAGATACGCAGTATTTT.

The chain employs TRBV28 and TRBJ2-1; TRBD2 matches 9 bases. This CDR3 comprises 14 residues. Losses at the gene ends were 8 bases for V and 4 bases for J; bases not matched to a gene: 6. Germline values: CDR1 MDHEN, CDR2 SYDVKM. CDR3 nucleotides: TGTGCCAGCGGCGGGGGGGCGGGTTACAATGAGCAGTTCTTC. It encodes CASGGGAGYNEQFF.

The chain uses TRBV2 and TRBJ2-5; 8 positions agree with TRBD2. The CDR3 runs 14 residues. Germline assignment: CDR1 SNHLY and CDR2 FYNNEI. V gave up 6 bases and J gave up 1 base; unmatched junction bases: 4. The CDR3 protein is CASSAGLAQETQYF. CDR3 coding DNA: TGTGCCAGCAGCGCCGGACTAGCCCAAGAGACCCAGTACTTC.

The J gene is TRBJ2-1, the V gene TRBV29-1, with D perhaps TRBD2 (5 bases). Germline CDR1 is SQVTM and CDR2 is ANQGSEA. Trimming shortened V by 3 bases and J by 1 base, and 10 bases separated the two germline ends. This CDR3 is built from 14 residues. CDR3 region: CSVDPGMSYNEQFF. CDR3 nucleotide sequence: TGCAGCGTTGATCCGGGGATGTCCTACAATGAGCAGTTCTTC.

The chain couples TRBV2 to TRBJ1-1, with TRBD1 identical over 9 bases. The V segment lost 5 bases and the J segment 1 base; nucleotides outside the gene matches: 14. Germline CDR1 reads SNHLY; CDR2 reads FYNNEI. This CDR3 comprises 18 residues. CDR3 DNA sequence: TGTGCCAGCAGTCCCGGGACAGGGAGTTTCCGGGCGAACACTGAAGCTTTCTTT. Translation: CASSPGTGSFRANTEAFF.

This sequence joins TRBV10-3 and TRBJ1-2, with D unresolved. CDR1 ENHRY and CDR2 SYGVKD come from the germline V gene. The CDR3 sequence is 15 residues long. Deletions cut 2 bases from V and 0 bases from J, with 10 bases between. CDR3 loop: CAISEGQMTNYGYTF. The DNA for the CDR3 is TGTGCCATCAGTGAGGGGCAGATGACTAACTATGGCTACACCTTC.

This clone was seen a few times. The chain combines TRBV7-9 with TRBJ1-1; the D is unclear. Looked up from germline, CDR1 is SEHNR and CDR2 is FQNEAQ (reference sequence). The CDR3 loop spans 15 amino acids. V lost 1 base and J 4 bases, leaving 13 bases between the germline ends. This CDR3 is CASSLGAGPSTEAFF. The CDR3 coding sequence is TGTGCCAGCAGCTTAGGGGCTGGGCCCTCCACTGAAGCTTTCTTT.

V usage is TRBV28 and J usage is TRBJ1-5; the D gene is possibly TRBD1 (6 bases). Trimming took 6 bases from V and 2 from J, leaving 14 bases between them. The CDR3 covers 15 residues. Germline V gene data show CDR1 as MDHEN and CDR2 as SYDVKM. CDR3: CASRAGAHGNQPQHF. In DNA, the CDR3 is TGTGCCAGCAGGGCGGGGGCGCACGGCAATCAGCCCCAGCATTTT.

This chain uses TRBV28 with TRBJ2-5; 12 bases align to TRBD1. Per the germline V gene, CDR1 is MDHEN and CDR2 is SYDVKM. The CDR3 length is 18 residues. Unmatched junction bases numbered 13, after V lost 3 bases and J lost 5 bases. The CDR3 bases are TGTGCCAGCAGTTTCGGACTACTGGGACAGGGGGCAGGCGAGACCCAGTACTTC. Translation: CASSFGLLGQGAGETQYF.

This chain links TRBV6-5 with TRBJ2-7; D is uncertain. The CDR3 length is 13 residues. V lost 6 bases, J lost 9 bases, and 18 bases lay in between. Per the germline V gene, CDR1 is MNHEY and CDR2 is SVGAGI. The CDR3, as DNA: TGTGCCAGCAGCCGTACGCCCGACGGCGGGCAGTACTTC. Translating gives CASSRTPDGGQYF.

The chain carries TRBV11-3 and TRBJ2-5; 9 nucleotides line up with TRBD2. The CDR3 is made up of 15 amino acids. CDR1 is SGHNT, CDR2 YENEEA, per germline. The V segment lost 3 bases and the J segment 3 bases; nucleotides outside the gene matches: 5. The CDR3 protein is CASSFGGGAEETQYF. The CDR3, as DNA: TGTGCCAGCAGCTTTGGCGGGGGGGCCGAAGAGACCCAGTACTTC.

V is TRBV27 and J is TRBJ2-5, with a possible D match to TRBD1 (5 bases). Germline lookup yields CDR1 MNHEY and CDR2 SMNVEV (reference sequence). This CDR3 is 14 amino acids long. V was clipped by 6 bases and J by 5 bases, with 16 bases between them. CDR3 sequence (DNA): TGTGCCAGCAGCTCCGGCTGGGGCCTGGAGACCCAGTACTTC. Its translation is CASSSGWGLETQYF.

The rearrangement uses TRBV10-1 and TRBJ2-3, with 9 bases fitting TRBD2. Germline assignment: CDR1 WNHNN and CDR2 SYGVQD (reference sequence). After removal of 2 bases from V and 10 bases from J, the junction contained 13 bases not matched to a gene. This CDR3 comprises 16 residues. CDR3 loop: CASSENRFLAGEAQYF. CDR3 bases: TGCGCCAGCAGTGAGAACCGGTTTTTAGCGGGGGAAGCGCAGTATTTT.

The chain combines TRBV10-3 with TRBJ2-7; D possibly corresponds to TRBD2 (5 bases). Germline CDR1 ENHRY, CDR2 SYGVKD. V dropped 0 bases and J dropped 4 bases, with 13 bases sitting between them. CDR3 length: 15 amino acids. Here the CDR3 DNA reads TGTGCCATCAGTGAGTCACCCAGCGGCTATTACGAGCAGTACTTC. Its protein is CAISESPSGYYEQYF.

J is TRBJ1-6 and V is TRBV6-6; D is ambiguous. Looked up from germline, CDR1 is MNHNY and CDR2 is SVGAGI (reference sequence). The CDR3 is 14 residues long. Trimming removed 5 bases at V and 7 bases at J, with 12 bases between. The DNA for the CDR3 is TGTGCCAGCAGTGCCCCCCCTCAGAATTCACCCCTCCACTTT. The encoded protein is CASSAPPQNSPLHF.

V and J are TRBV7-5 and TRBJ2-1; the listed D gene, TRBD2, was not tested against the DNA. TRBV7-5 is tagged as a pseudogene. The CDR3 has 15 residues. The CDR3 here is CARRTSGGKYNEQFF. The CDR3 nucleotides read TGTGCCAGAAGGACTAGCGGGGGGAAATACAATGAGCAGTTCTTC.

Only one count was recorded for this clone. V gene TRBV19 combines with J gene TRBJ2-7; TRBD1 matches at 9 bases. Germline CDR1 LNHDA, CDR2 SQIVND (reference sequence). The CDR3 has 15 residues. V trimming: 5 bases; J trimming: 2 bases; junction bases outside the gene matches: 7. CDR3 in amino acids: CASSPPGQGAYEQYF. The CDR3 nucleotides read TGTGCCAGTAGTCCCCCGGGACAGGGAGCCTACGAGCAGTACTTC.

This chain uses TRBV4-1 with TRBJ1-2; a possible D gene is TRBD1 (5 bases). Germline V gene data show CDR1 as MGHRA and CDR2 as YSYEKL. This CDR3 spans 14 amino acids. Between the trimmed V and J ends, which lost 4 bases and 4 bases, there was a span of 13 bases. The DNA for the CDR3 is TGCGCCAGCAGCCTCGTGGGGGGGATCTATGGCTACACCTTC. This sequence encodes CASSLVGGIYGYTF.